This is a list of T cell receptor beta chains from one sample in a study of blood T cells in healthy people across ages. A single record per CDR3 protein comes from TCRdb applying MiXCR to the 5' RACE reads. The sample consists of some 1.4 million distinct CDR3 sequences, 35% to 45% of them appearing once. The sequencing input was blood. The receptor source for this set is a woman under 30 in good health. Both conserved end residues are part of each CDR3. The D gene is left open where the match is weak. Not every row has a clone size; where given, it reads once, few, many or a size class.

CDR3 | DNA | J | V | size | D
CASSLSSGTTGELFF | TGTGCCAGCAGCTTAAGTAGCGGAACCACCGGGGAGCTGTTTTTT | TRBJ2-2 | TRBV7-2 | - | -
CASSLRSGGEKRYEQYF | TGTGCCAGCAGCTTACGGTCGGGGGGCGAGAAAAGATACGAGCAGTACTTC | TRBJ2-7 | TRBV7-9 | - | -
CASSYKSRDRGDTEAFF | TGTGCCAGCAGTTACAAATCCCGGGACAGGGGGGACACTGAAGCTTTCTTT | TRBJ1-1 | TRBV6-5 | - | TRBD1
CASSQVPSPNQPQHF | TGTGCCAGCAGCCAAGTTCCCAGCCCGAATCAGCCCCAGCATTTT | TRBJ1-5 | TRBV3-1 | few | -
CSANQDGKGDEQFF | TGCAGTGCTAATCAGGATGGGAAAGGCGATGAGCAGTTCTTC | TRBJ2-1 | TRBV20-1 | few | -
CASSPASGRAFNEQFF | TGTGCCAGCAGCCCAGCGAGCGGGAGGGCCTTCAATGAGCAGTTCTTC | TRBJ2-1 | TRBV7-9 | - | TRBD2
CASSPTQITNEQYF | TGTGCCAGCAGTCCTACCCAGATCACCAATGAGCAGTACTTC | TRBJ2-5 | TRBV2 | - | -
CASSLGIPGTGQETQYF | TGCGCCAGCAGCTTGGGAATCCCTGGGACAGGACAAGAGACCCAGTACTTC | TRBJ2-5 | TRBV5-1 | few | TRBD1
CSADPGLVQETQYF | TGCAGTGCTGATCCGGGACTAGTACAAGAGACCCAGTACTTC | TRBJ2-5 | TRBV20-1 | few | TRBD2
CASSWSDGAQFF | TGTGCCAGCAGTTGGAGCGACGGGGCACAGTTCTTC | TRBJ2-1 | TRBV12-3/TRBV12-4 | few | -
CASRPTSGRRTDTQYF | TGTGCCAGCAGGCCTACTAGCGGAAGACGCACAGATACGCAGTATTTT | TRBJ2-3 | TRBV12-3/TRBV12-4 | - | TRBD2
CSARDGDQPQHF | TGCAGTGCTAGAGACGGGGATCAGCCCCAGCATTTT | TRBJ1-5 | TRBV20-1 | - | -
CASSPPTGEGYEQYF | TGTGCCAGCAGCCCTCCGACAGGGGAAGGCTACGAGCAGTACTTC | TRBJ2-7 | TRBV2 | - | TRBD1
CASSQGRSETEAFF | TGCGCCAGCAGCCAAGGCCGTAGTGAAACTGAAGCTTTCTTT | TRBJ1-1 | TRBV4-1 | - | -
CASSLSANQFYNEQFF | TGTGCCAGCAGCTTATCGGCTAACCAGTTCTACAATGAGCAGTTCTTC | TRBJ2-1 | TRBV7-6 | - | -
CASTIPRVQGSSGANVLTF | TGTGCCAGCACCATTCCTCGAGTCCAGGGTAGCTCTGGGGCCAACGTCCTGACTTTC | TRBJ2-6 | TRBV12-3/TRBV12-4 | - | -
CSARPGLEEFF | TGCAGTGCCCGCCCCGGACTAGAAGAGTTCTTC | TRBJ2-1 | TRBV20-1 | few | TRBD2
CASSWGGQGALSGANVLTF | TGTGCCAGCAGTTGGGGTGGGCAGGGGGCTTTATCTGGGGCCAACGTCCTGACTTTC | TRBJ2-6 | TRBV12-3/TRBV12-4 | - | TRBD1